This paragraph reports one TCR beta chain. The antigen remains undetermined. Some clones are missing from TCRdb's copy, which holds only in-frame ones; the method was immunoSEQ multiplex PCR. The sample has thousands of clones; 60% to 80% are singletons. V was clipped by 6 bases and J by 3 bases; unmatched bases: 2. From germline, CDR1 is MNHEY and CDR2 SMNVEV (reference sequence). CDR3 length: 14 residues. This sample was included in a study of CD8 T cell repertoires and HIV-1 epitope variants. Across the whole study: Twenty-five autologous and known Gag and Nef epitope variant peptides each stimulated T cells separately. Epitopes were three Gag families plus Nef HW9 and YT9.

This receptor was obtained from a male donor with HIV. Sequenced: cultured CD8+ T cells derived from PBMCs. The rearrangement links TRBV27 to TRBJ2-1, with TRBD2 matching 10 bases. The CDR3 loop is CASRTSGLYNEQFF. The CDR3 nucleotides are TGTGCCAGCAGGACTAGCGGGCTCTACAATGAGCAGTTCTTC.